These 2 T cell receptor beta chains came from one sample sequenced in a study of regulatory T cells in long-lasting Graves disease. HTBI primers from iRepertoire and Arm-PCR of CDR3 regions yielded the TCR beta libraries. One entry per CDR3 protein, called by TCRdb with MiXCR from the multiplex PCR reads. The table has a few hundred thousand distinct CDR3 sequences, 23% seen once. Time point specified: persistent/refractory GD, antithyroid drugs over 5 years with positive TRAb. Researchers made the TCR library from RNA that was extracted from PBMCs. Sample: peripheral blood mononuclear cells (PBMCs), taken when the disease was refractory, from a patient treated with antithyroid drugs. All receptors derive from a female donor with Graves disease.

This clonotype appeared a few times. The chain combines TRBV5-1 with TRBJ2-5; 8 nucleotides align to TRBD1. The CDR3 has 15 amino acids. Germline V gives CDR1 SGHRS, CDR2 YFSETQ. V shed 0 bases, J shed 7 bases, and the junction held 8 bases outside the gene matches. The CDR3 DNA is TGCGCCAGCAGCTTGGGTTCGACAGGGGTCGGGACCCAGTACTTC. It codes for CASSLGSTGVGTQYF.

There are many counts of this clonotype. The rearrangement joins TRBV29-1 to TRBJ2-5, with a possible D match to TRBD2 (6 bases). The CDR3 has 15 amino acids. Germline V gives CDR1 SQVTM, CDR2 ANQGSEA. Trimming cost V 3 bases and J 5 bases, with 19 bases left between them. As DNA, the CDR3 is TGCAGCGTTGATCTGGAGGGAGGCGTACCGGAGACCCAGTACTTC. Encoded protein: CSVDLEGGVPETQYF.